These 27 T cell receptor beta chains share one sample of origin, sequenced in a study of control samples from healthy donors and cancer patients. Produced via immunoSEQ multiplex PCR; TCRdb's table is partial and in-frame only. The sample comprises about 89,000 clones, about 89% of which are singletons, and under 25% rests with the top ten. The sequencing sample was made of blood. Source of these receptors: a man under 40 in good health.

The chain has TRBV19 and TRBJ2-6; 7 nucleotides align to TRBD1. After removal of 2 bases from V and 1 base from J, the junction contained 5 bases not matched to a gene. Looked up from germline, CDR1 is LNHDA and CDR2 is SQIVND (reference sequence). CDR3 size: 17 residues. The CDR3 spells CASSIQGGRSGANVLTF. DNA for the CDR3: TGTGCCAGTAGTATACAAGGGGGCAGGTCTGGGGCCAACGTCCTGACTTTC.

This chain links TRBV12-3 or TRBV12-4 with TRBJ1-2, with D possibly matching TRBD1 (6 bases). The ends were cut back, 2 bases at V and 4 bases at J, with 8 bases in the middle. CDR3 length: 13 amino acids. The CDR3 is CASSLRGGYGYTF. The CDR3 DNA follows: TGTGCCAGCAGTTTACGAGGGGGCTATGGCTACACCTTC.

CDR3: CASSSWGLFTDTQYF. The CDR3, as DNA: TGCGCCAGCAGCTCTTGGGGGTTGTTCACAGATACGCAGTATTTT. The V call is TRBV5-1, the J call TRBJ2-3; the D gene could be TRBD1 or TRBD2 (5 bases each). Germline V gene data show CDR1 as SGHRS and CDR2 as YFSETQ. The CDR3 spans 15 residues. V was shortened by 3 bases and J by 2 bases, with 13 bases between the two germline ends.

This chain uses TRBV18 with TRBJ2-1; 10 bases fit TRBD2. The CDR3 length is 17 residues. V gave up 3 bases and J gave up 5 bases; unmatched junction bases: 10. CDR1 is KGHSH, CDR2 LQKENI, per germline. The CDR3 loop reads CASSPLLAGGNDNEQFF. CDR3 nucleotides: TGTGCCAGCTCACCTCTTTTAGCGGGGGGCAACGACAATGAGCAGTTCTTC.

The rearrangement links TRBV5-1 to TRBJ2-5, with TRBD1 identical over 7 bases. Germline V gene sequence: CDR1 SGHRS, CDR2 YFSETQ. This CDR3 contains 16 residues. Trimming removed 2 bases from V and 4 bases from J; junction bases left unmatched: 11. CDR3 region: CASSFSAGGVRETQYF. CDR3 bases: TGCGCCAGCAGCTTCTCCGCAGGGGGTGTCCGAGAGACCCAGTACTTC.

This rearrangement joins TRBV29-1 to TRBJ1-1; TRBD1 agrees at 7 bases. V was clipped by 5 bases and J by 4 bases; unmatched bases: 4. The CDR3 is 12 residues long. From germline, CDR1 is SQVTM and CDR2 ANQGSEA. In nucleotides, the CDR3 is TGCAGCGTTCACGCAGGGGGCACTGAAGCTTTCTTT. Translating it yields CSVHAGGTEAFF.

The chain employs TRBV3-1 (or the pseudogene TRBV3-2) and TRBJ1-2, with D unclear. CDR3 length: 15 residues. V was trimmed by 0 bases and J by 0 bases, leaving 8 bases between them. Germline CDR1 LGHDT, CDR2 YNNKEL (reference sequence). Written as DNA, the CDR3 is TGTGCCAGCAGCCAAGATGCGGCGGCTAACTATGGCTACACCTTC. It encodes CASSQDAAANYGYTF.

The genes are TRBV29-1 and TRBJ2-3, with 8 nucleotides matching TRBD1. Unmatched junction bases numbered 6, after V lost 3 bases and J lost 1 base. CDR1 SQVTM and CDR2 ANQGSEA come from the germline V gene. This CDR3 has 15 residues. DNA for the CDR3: TGCAGCGTTGACGTTTCGGGACAGGGCACAGATACGCAGTATTTT. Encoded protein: CSVDVSGQGTDTQYF.

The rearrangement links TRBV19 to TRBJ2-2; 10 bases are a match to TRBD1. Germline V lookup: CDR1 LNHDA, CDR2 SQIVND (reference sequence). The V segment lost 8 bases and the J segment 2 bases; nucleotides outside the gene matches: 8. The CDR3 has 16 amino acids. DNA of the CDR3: TGTGCCAGTCGACGACGGACAGGGGGAAACACCGGGGAGCTGTTTTTT. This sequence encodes CASRRRTGGNTGELFF.

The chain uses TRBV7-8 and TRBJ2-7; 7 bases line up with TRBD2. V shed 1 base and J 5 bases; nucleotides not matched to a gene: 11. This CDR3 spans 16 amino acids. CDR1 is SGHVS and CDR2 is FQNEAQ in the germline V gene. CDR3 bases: TGTGCCAGCAGCTTAGTCGTGGGCGGGGGATTCGACGAGCAGTACTTC. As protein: CASSLVVGGGFDEQYF.

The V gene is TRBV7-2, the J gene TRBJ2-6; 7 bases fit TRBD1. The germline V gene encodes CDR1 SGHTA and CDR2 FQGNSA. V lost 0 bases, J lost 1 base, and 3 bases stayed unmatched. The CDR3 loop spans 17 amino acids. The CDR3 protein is CASSLAGGRSGANVLTF. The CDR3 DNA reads TGTGCCAGCAGCTTAGCAGGGGGCAGATCTGGGGCCAACGTCCTGACTTTC.

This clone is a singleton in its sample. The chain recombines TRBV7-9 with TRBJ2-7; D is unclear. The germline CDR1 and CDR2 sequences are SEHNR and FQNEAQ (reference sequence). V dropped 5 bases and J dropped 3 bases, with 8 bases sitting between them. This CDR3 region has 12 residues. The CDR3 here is CASSQVGYEQYF. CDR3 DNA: TGTGCCAGCAGCCAAGTCGGCTACGAGCAGTACTTC.

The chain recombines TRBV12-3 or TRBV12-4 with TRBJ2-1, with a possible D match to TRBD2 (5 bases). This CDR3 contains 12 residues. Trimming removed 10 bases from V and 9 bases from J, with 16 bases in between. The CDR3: CATHAPGLEQFF. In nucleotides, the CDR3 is TGTGCCACCCACGCCCCCGGACTTGAGCAGTTCTTC.

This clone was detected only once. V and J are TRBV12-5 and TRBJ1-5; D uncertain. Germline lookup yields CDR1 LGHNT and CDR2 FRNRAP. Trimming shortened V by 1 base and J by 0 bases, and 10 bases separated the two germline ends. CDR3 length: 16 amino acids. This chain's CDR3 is CASGLGREYSNQPQHF. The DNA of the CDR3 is TGTGCTAGTGGTTTGGGACGGGAATATAGCAATCAGCCCCAGCATTTT.

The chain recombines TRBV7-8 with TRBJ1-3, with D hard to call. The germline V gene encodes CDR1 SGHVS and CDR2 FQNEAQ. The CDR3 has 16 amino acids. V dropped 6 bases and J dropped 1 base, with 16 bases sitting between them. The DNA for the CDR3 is TGTGCCAGCAGTCTCAGGATTACAAGTTCTGGAAACACCATATATTTT. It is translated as CASSLRITSSGNTIYF.

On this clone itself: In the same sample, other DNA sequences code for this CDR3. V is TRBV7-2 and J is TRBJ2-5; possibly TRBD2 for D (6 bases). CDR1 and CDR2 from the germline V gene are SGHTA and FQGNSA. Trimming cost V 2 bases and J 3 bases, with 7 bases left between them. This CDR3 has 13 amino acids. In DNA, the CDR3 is TGTGCCAGCAGCTTAACGGGGGAAGAGACCCAGTACTTC. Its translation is CASSLTGEETQYF. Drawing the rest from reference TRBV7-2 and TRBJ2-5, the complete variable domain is GAGVSQSPSNKVTEKGKDVELRCDPISGHTALYWYRQSLGQGLEFLIYFQGNSAPDKSGLPSDRFSAERTGGSVSTLTIQRTQQEDSAVYLCASSLTGEETQYFGPGTRLLVL.

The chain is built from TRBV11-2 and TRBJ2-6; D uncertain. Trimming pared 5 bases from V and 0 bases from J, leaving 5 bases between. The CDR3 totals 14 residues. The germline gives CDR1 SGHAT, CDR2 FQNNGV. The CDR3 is CASSPSSGANVLTF. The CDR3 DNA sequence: TGTGCCAGCAGCCCGAGCTCTGGGGCCAACGTCCTGACTTTC.

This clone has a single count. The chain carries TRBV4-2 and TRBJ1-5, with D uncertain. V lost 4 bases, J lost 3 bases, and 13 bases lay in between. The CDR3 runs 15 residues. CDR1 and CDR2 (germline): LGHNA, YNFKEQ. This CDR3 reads CASSPVASSNQPQHF. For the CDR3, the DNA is TGTGCCAGCAGCCCCGTGGCCAGTTCCAATCAGCCCCAGCATTTT.

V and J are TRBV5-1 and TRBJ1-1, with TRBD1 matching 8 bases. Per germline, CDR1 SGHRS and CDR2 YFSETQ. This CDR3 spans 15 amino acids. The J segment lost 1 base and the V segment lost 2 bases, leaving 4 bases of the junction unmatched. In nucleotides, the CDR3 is TGCGCCAGCAGCTTAGGACAGGGAGGGAACACTGAAGCTTTCTTT. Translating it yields CASSLGQGGNTEAFF. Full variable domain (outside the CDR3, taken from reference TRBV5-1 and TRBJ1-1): KAGVTQTPRYLIKTRGQQVTLSCSPISGHRSVSWYQQTPGQGLQFLFEYFSETQRNKGNFPGRFSGRQFSNSRSEMNVSTLELGDSALYLCASSLGQGGNTEAFFGQGTRLTVV.

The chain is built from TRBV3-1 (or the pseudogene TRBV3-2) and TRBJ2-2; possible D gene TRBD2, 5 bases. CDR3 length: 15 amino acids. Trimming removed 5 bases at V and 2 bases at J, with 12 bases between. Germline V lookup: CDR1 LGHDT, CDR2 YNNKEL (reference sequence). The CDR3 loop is CASSASSFNTGELFF. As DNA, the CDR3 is TGTGCCAGCAGCGCTAGCTCCTTTAACACCGGGGAGCTGTTTTTT.

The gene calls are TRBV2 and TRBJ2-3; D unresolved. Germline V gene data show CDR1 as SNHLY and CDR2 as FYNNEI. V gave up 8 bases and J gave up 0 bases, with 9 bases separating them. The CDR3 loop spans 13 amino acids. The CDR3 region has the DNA TGTGCCAGCGGGAAAAGGAGCACAGATACGCAGTATTTT. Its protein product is CASGKRSTDTQYF. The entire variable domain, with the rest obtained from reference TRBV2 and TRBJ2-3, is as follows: EPEVTQTPSHQVTQMGQEVILRCVPISNHLYFYWYRQILGQKVEFLVSFYNNEISEKSEIFDDQFSVERPDGSNFTLKIRSTKLEDSAMYFCASGKRSTDTQYFGPGTRLTVL.

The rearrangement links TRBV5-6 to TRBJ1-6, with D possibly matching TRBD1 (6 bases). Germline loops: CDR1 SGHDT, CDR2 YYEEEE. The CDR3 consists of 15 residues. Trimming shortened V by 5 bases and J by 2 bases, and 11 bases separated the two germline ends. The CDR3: CASSTGQTYNSPLHF. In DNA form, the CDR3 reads TGTGCCAGCAGTACCGGACAGACCTATAATTCACCCCTCCACTTT.

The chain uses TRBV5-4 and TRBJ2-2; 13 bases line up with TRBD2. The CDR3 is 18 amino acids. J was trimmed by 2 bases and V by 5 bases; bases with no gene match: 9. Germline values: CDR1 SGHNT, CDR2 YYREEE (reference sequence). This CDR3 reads CASSHPTSGGPNTGELFF. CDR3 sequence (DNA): TGTGCCAGCAGTCACCCGACTAGCGGGGGGCCTAACACCGGGGAGCTGTTTTTT.

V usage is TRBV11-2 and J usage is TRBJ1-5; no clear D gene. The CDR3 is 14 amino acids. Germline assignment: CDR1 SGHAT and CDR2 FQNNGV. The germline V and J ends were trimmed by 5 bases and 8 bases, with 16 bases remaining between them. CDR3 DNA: TGTGCCAGCAGCCTCGTCCCTTGGGGAGAGCCCCAGCATTTT. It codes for CASSLVPWGEPQHF.

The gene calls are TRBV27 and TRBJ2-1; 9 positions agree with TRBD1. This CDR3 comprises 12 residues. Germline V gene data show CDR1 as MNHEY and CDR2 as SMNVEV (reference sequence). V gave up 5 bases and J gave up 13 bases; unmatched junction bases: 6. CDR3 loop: CASSARQGEQFF. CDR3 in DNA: TGTGCCAGCAGTGCCCGACAGGGGGAACAGTTCTTC.

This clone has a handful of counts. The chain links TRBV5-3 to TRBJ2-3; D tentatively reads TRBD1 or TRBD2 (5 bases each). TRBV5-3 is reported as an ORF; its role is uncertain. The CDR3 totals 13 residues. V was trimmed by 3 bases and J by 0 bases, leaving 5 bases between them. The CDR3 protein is CARSWDSTDTQYF. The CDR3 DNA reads TGTGCCAGAAGCTGGGACAGCACAGATACGCAGTATTTT.

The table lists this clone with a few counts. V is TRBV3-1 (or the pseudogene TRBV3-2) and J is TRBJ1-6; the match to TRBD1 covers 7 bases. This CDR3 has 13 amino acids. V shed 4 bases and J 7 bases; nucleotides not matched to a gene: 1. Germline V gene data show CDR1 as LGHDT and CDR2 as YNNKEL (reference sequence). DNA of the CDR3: TGTGCCAGCAGCCTGGGACAGAATTCACCCCTCCACTTT. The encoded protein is CASSLGQNSPLHF.